This T cell receptor (beta chain) appears in the sequencing data of a study of blood T cell repertoires in COVID-19. Study as a whole: Material from acute and convalescent COVID-19 was sourced from the United States, Italy and Spain. T cells, B-cell-depleted T cells, or PBMCs provided the cDNA or gDNA that served as material.

Original data processing: Estimation of nucleated cell counts was performed using reference gene primer amplification. Repertoires were generated with immunoSEQ multiplex PCR, while TCRdb's copy carries only in-frame clones and drops some. V, J and clone size are taken as reported in that table, and D and trimming were inferred from the DNA itself. The sample includes 160,000 or so clones, about 88% of them seen just once. V was pared by 1 base and J by 5 bases, with 15 bases between. Germline assignment: CDR1 SGHDT and CDR2 YYEEEE. The CDR3 covers 15 residues. The chain couples TRBV5-6 to TRBJ2-5; D perhaps matches TRBD1 (6 bases). Sequences were obtained from peripheral blood. This sequence was found in an elderly woman with acute or convalescent COVID-19. DNA for the CDR3: TGTGCCAGCAGCTTGCCAGGGGAAATTTGGGAGACCCAGTACTTC. It is translated as CASSLPGEIWETQYF.